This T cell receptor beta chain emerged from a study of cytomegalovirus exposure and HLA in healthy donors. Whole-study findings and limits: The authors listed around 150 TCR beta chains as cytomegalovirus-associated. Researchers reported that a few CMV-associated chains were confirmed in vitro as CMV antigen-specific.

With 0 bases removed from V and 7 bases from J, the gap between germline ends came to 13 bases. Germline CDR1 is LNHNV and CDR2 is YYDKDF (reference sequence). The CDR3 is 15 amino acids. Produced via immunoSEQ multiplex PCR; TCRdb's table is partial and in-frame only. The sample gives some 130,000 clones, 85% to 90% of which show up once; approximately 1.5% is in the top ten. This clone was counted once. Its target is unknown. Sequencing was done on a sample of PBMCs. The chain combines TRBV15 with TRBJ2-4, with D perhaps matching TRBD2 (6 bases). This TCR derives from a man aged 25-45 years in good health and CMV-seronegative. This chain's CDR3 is CATSREDGSSNIQYF. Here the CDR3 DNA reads TGTGCCACCAGCAGAGAGGACGGGAGTTCCAACATTCAGTACTTC.